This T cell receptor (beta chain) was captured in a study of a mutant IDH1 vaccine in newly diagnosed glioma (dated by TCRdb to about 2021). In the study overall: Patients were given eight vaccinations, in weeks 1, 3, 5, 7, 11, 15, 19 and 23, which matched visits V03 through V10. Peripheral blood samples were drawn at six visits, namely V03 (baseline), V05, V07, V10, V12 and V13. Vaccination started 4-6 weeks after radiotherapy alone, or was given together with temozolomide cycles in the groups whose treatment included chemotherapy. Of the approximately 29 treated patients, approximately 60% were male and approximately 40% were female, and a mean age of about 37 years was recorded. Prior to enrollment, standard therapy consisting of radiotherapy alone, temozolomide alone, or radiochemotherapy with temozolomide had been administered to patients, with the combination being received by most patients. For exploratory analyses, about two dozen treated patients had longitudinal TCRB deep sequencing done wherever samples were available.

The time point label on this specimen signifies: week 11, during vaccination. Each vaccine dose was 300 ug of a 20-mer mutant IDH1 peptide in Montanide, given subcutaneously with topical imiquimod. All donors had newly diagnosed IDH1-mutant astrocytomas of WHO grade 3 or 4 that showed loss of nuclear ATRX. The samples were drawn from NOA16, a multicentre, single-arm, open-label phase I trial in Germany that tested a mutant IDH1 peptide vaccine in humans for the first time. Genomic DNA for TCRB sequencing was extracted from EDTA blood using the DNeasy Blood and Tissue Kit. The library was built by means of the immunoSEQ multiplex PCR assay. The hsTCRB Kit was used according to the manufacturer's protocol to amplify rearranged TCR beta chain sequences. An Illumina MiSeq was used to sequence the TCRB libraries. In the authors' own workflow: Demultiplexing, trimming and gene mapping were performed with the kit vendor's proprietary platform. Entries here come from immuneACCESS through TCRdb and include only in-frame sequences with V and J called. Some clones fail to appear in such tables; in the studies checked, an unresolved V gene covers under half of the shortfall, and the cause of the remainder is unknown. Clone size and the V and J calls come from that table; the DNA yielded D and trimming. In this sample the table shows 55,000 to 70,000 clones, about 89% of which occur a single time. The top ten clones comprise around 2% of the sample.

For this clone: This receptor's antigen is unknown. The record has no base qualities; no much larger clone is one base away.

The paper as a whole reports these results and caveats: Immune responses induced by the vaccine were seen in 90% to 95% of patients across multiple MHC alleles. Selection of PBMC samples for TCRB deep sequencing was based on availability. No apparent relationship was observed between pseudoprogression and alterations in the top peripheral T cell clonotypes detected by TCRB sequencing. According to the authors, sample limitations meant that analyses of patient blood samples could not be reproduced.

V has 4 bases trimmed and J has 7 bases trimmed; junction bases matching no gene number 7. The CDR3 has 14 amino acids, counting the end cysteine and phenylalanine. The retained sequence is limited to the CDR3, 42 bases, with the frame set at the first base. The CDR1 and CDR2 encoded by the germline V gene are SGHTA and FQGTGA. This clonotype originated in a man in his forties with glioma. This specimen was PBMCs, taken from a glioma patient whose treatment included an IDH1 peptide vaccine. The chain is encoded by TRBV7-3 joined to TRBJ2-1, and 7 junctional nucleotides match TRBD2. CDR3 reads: CASSSSPGGNEQFF. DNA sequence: TGTGCCAGCAGCTCGAGCCCGGGAGGTAATGAGCAGTTCTTC.